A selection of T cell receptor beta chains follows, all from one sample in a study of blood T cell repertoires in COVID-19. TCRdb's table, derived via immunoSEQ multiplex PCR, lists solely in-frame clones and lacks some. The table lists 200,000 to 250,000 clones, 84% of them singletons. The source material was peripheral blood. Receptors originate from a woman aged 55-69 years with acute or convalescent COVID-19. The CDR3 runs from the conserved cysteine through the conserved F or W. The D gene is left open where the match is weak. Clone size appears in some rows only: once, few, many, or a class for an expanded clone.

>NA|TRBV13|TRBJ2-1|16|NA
CASSSYLDREGNEQFF
TGTGCCAGCAGCTCATATTTGGATAGAGAGGGCAATGAGCAGTTCTTC
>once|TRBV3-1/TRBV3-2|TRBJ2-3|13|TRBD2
CASCLAGGHTQYF
TGTGCCAGCTGCCTAGCGGGGGGTCATACGCAGTATTTT
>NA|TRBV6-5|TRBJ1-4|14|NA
CASSPRGFDEKLFF
TGTGCCAGCAGTCCTCGCGGGTTCGATGAAAAACTGTTTTTT
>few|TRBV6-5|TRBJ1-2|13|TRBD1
CASQGGSHYGYTF
TGTGCCAGCCAAGGGGGCTCGCACTATGGCTACACCTTC
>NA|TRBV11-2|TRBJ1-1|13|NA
CASSPSRGTEAFF
TGTGCCAGCAGCCCCTCCAGGGGAACTGAAGCTTTCTTT
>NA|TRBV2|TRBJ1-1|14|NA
CASRRQALNTEAFF
TGTGCCAGCAGGAGACAAGCCTTGAACACTGAAGCTTTCTTT
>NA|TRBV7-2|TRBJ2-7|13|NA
CASSLDMLYEQYF
TGTGCCAGCAGCTTGGACATGCTCTACGAGCAGTACTTC
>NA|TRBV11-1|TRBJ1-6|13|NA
CASSLQDNSPLHF
TGTGCCAGCAGCTTACAGGATAATTCACCCCTCCACTTT
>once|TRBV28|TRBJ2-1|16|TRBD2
CASSLLLAGTYNEQFF
TGTGCCAGCAGTTTGCTCCTAGCGGGGACCTACAATGAGCAGTTCTTC
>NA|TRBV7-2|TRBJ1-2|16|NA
CASSSRDRRPNYGYTF
TGTGCCAGCAGCTCCCGCGACCGGCGGCCTAACTATGGCTACACCTTC